The next 2 T cell receptor beta chains were all read from a single sample in a study of T cell repertoires in cytomegalovirus infection. TCRdb independently ran MiXCR on the reads; one entry per CDR3 protein. Of 600,000 to 800,000 distinct CDR3 sequences listed, about 24% are singletons. Input material: CD8+ T cells from PBMCs. The source is a human donor in good health (CMV status not recorded). Some clones in this sample may be carry-over from other donors' samples.

This clonotype came up many times. The V gene is TRBV12-3 or TRBV12-4, the J gene TRBJ2-2; 9 bases fit TRBD1. After removal of 3 bases from V and 8 bases from J, the junction contained 7 bases not matched to a gene. This CDR3 region has 15 residues. CDR3: CASSFLGQGSGELFF. DNA of the CDR3: TGTGCCAGCAGTTTCCTGGGACAGGGAAGTGGGGAGCTGTTTTTT.

This clonotype was seen at least ten times. The chain links TRBV7-4 to TRBJ2-3, with D maybe TRBD1 (5 bases). This CDR3 has 15 residues. Germline values: CDR1 SGHVT, CDR2 SQSDAQ. The ends were cut back, 7 bases at V and 4 bases at J, with 18 bases in the middle. The CDR3 DNA reads TGTGCCAGCAACTCCGACAGATCTCTACCAGATACGCAGTATTTT. Translation gives CASNSDRSLPDTQYF.